A selection of T cell receptor beta chains follows, all from one sample in a study of OX40 agonist ivuxolimab in advanced cancers. Method: immunoSEQ multiplex PCR; TCRdb's copy keeps in-frame clones and lacks some. The repertoire holds under 70,000 clones, with roughly 84% as singletons. Sequenced material: CD4+ or CD8+ T cells sorted from blood, taken in a trial of the OX40 agonist ivuxolimab. These receptor sequences come from an adult with an advanced solid tumor such as melanoma, head and neck, liver or kidney cancer. Both conserved end residues are part of each CDR3. The order of the fields is V gene, clone size, J gene, D gene, CDR3 length, CDR3 protein, CDR3 DNA. D genes are given only for firm matches. The size field is filled for only some rows; it gives once, few, many or a size class.

>TRBV29-1|.|TRBJ2-1|TRBD2|14
CSVVIIAGVNEQFF
TGCAGCGTTGTTATAATAGCGGGAGTTAATGAGCAGTTCTTC
>TRBV28|.|TRBJ1-1|.|13
CASREQMNTEAFF
TGTGCCAGCAGGGAACAGATGAACACTGAAGCTTTCTTT
>TRBV28|.|TRBJ2-7|.|13
CASSPTGSYEQYF
TGTGCCAGCAGTCCAACAGGGTCCTACGAGCAGTACTTC
>TRBV4-1|.|TRBJ2-4|TRBD1|17
CASSPGTGISTKNIQYF
TGCGCCAGCAGCCCCGGGACAGGGATCTCGACCAAAAACATTCAGTACTTC
>TRBV11-3|.|TRBJ2-1|.|16
CASSLGGATAYNEQFF
TGTGCCAGCAGCTTAGGCGGAGCGACGGCCTACAATGAGCAGTTCTTC
>TRBV6-1|.|TRBJ2-6|.|15
CASSEGGAGANVLTF
TGTGCCAGCAGTGAGGGTGGGGCAGGGGCCAACGTCCTGACTTTC
>TRBV6-1|.|TRBJ1-3|TRBD1|15
CASSRKGASGNTIYF
TGTGCCAGCAGTCGAAAGGGGGCAAGTGGAAACACCATATATTTT
>TRBV6-5|.|TRBJ2-2|.|15
CASSYYRENTGELFF
TGTGCCAGCAGTTACTACAGGGAGAACACCGGGGAGCTGTTTTTT
>TRBV18|few|TRBJ2-5|.|14
CASSELGGQETQYF
TGTGCCAGCTCAGAGCTAGGGGGACAAGAGACCCAGTACTTC
>TRBV6-5|.|TRBJ1-6|.|13
CASSYRPGSPLHF
TGTGCCAGCAGTTACCGACCCGGATCACCCCTCCACTTT
>TRBV5-8|.|TRBJ2-7|.|14
CASSLPGGSYEQYF
TGTGCCAGCAGCCTGCCCGGCGGCTCCTACGAGCAGTACTTC
>TRBV28|.|TRBJ1-1|TRBD1|17
CASISRGQAAKNTEAFF
TGTGCCAGCATCTCGAGGGGACAGGCGGCAAAGAACACTGAAGCTTTCTTT
>TRBV11-2|once|TRBJ2-5|.|15
CASSHPPGYQETQYF
TGTGCCAGCAGCCACCCCCCGGGGTACCAAGAGACCCAGTACTTC
>TRBV5-8|.|TRBJ2-5|TRBD2|14
CASSWTSVQETQYF
TGTGCCAGCAGCTGGACTAGCGTGCAAGAGACCCAGTACTTC
>TRBV7-3|.|TRBJ2-1|TRBD2|16
CASSARTSGSEGGQFF
TGTGCCAGCAGCGCCCGGACTAGCGGGAGCGAGGGGGGGCAGTTCTTC
>TRBV29-1|.|TRBJ2-7|TRBD2|14
CSVEGPSGRGEQYF
TGCAGCGTTGAAGGGCCCAGCGGGAGAGGTGAGCAGTACTTC
>TRBV28|.|TRBJ1-2|.|16
CASSLVAELRSYGYTF
TGTGCCAGCAGTTTAGTCGCGGAGCTTCGAAGCTATGGCTACACCTTC
>TRBV19|.|TRBJ1-1|.|14
CASSIQLTNTEAFF
TGTGCCAGTAGTATTCAGCTTACGAACACTGAAGCTTTCTTT
>TRBV7-9|few|TRBJ2-5|.|12
CASSAEGETQYF
TGTGCCAGCAGCGCCGAAGGGGAGACCCAGTACTTC
>TRBV14|.|TRBJ2-3|TRBD2|13
CASSGGRADTQYF
TGTGCCAGCAGTGGCGGGAGGGCAGATACGCAGTATTTT
>TRBV7-2|.|TRBJ2-1|TRBD2|14
CASRRGLGGAEQFF
TGTGCCAGCAGGCGGGGACTAGGAGGCGCTGAGCAGTTCTTC
>TRBV6-6|.|TRBJ2-3|TRBD2|16
CASSYYLAGGTDTQYF
TGTGCCAGCAGTTACTATTTAGCGGGGGGCACAGATACGCAGTATTTT
>TRBV5-1|.|TRBJ1-2|.|14
CASSSLLGEWGYTF
TGCGCCAGCAGCTCACTGTTGGGGGAATGGGGCTACACCTTC
>TRBV18|once|TRBJ1-2|TRBD1|13
CASSPGQGEGYTF
TGTGCCAGCTCACCCGGACAGGGGGAAGGCTACACCTTC
>TRBV7-2|.|TRBJ1-2|TRBD1|14
CASSPGQGGYGYTF
TGTGCCAGCAGCCCCGGACAGGGGGGTTATGGCTACACCTTC
>TRBV4-3|.|TRBJ1-1|TRBD1|16
CASSQDLGRQGYEAFF
TGCGCCAGCAGCCAAGATCTAGGGAGACAGGGTTATGAAGCTTTCTTT
>TRBV5-1|.|TRBJ2-7|TRBD1|14
CASSLTGQAYEQYF
TGCGCCAGCAGCCTGACGGGACAGGCCTACGAGCAGTACTTC
>TRBV7-2|.|TRBJ1-4|TRBD1|17
CASSPRGLGSFNEKLFF
TGTGCCAGCAGCCCTAGGGGGCTGGGGTCATTTAATGAAAAACTGTTTTTT
>TRBV5-1|.|TRBJ2-5|.|16
CASSPGGRRIGETQYF
TGCGCCAGCAGCCCGGGGGGCCGGCGGATTGGTGAGACCCAGTACTTC
>TRBV18|.|TRBJ1-2|.|16
CASSPTGTKANYGYTF
TGTGCCAGCTCACCTACAGGGACTAAGGCTAACTATGGCTACACCTTC
>TRBV4-3|once|TRBJ2-2|.|15
CASSQRAGNTGELFF
TGCGCCAGCAGCCAAAGGGCGGGGAACACCGGGGAGCTGTTTTTT
>TRBV7-2|.|TRBJ2-7|.|14
CASSLRLASYEQYF
TGTGCCAGCAGCTTACGGCTAGCCTCCTACGAGCAGTACTTC
>TRBV21-1|.|TRBJ2-3|.|18
CASSKVGWGAPDWDTQYF
.
>TRBV7-9|.|TRBJ1-1|.|13
CASSRESNTEAFF
TGTGCCAGCAGCCGAGAGTCCAACACTGAAGCTTTCTTT
>TRBV7-2|.|TRBJ2-2|TRBD1|13
CASDRANTGELFF
TGTGCCAGTGACAGGGCGAACACCGGGGAGCTGTTTTTT
>TRBV7-2|once|TRBJ2-1|TRBD2|14
CASSISGGPGEQFF
TGTGCCAGCAGCATAAGCGGGGGGCCCGGTGAGCAGTTCTTC
>TRBV6-5|.|TRBJ2-7|.|15
CASSYSWTGAYEQYF
TGTGCCAGCAGTTACTCGTGGACGGGGGCCTACGAGCAGTACTTC
>TRBV5-6|.|TRBJ2-7|.|15
CASSPGQPFFYEQYF
TGTGCCAGCAGCCCTGGGCAACCTTTTTTCTACGAGCAGTACTTC
>TRBV5-1|.|TRBJ2-7|.|12
CASSSSLREQYF
TGCGCCAGCAGCTCCAGCCTACGGGAGCAGTACTTC
>TRBV5-1|.|TRBJ1-1|.|14
CASSLDSMNTEAFF
TGCGCCAGCAGCTTGGACAGCATGAACACTGAAGCTTTCTTT
>TRBV6-6|once|TRBJ2-7|TRBD1|12
CASSPGQEEQYF
TGTGCCAGCAGCCCCGGACAGGAAGAGCAGTACTTC
>TRBV2|.|TRBJ1-1|TRBD1|14
CASSEDRGRTEAFF
TGTGCCAGCAGTGAGGACAGGGGGCGCACTGAAGCTTTCTTT
>TRBV9|.|TRBJ2-7|TRBD2|15
CASSVRGGSSYEQYF
TGTGCCAGCAGCGTAAGAGGCGGGAGCTCCTACGAGCAGTACTTC